This T cell receptor (beta chain) is from a study of cytomegalovirus exposure and HLA in healthy donors (dated by TCRdb to about 2017). In the study overall: An earlier analysis of more than 550 of the donors reported over 250 Gb of sequence data and 95 million to 130 million unique TCR beta sequences obtained from approximately 180 million T cells. About 280 gigabases of sequencing data and tens of millions of unique TCR sequences were included in an early release covering roughly 600 HLA-typed donors. The genetic ancestry cluster associated with self-reported Caucasian donors included 81% of the roughly 390 genotyped donors. The study was designed to test whether signatures of past pathogen exposure could be identified by cataloging public T cell receptors. The T cell repertoires of 670 or so subjects were profiled by immunosequencing and related to cytomegalovirus serostatus. In addition to the first cohort of 666 subjects, a separate validation cohort of 120 different subjects was used. To predict cytomegalovirus infection status, the study brought together high-throughput TCR immunosequencing, statistical association of individual TCRs with disease status, and machine learning. To study patterns of TCR occurrence, a later analysis re-analyzed previously published TCR beta repertoires from 666 donors and added high-resolution HLA genotyping. Rather than using new phenotypic data, the later analysis identified candidate immune exposures from TCR beta sequences and from how often those sequences occurred across donors. An earlier analysis of nearly 600 of the donors applied high-throughput TCR beta sequencing to assess whether each TCR beta V gene segment acted as functional or pseudogenic. Donor age, sex, ethnicity and CMV serostatus were compiled together with the repertoire data. A later genetic analysis took genome-wide SNP genotypes for about three fifths of the roughly 700 donors and used that subset as a discovery cohort. All discovery cohort repertoires had been generated on a single sequencing platform. HLA typing covered class I and class II loci at four-digit resolution. The number of typed donors differed by locus: about 620-630 for A, B, C, DRB1 and DQB1; approximately 520 for DQA1; roughly 600 for DPA1; and some 450 for DPB1. Roughly 5 DR-DQ haplotypes were handled as single units for association and clustering, since linkage in the cohort was strong. Among about 400 genotyped donors of the cohort, an average of about 240,000 unique TCR beta nucleotide sequences was sequenced per donor, of which 15% to 20% were non-productive.

The receptor library was made with the immunoSEQ multiplex PCR assay. For the multiplex PCR, a mixture combining 60 forward primers for TCR Vbeta segments and 13 reverse primers for TCR Jbeta segments was used. The CDR3 region of rearranged TCR beta genes was amplified from genomic DNA with a multiplex PCR assay. The Illumina HiSeq System was used to sequence the amplified TCR beta libraries as 87-base-pair reads. The authors processed their data as follows. A later analysis tallied around 80 million unique TCR beta chains across the 666 repertoires, and some 10 million of those chains were shared by two or more donors. Raw reads were error-corrected and collapsed into unique sequences by a nearest-neighbor algorithm in which closely related sequences were merged to remove PCR and sequencing errors. Alignment of CDR3 sequences to IMGT reference sequences was used to assign V, D and J gene segments. For a sequence to be retained, a match of at least six nucleotides to both a V gene segment and a J gene segment was required. A rearrangement was called productive if the CDR3 had no stop codons and remained in frame with V and J, and every other rearrangement was called non-productive. Following IMGT convention, CDR3 was defined as the stretch from the second conserved V-encoded cysteine up to the conserved J-encoded phenylalanine. The earlier analysis of about 500 of the donors excluded sequences that lacked an unambiguous match to a single V gene segment. In an earlier analysis of a few hundred of the donors, V segments were called functional above 56.7% productive rearrangements and were called segregating when the between-donor standard deviation exceeded 5%. To diagnose cytomegalovirus status from the catalog of TCR beta chain sequences, a statistical classification framework was built. V and J gene assignment, in a later analysis, came from comparing TCR nucleotide sequences with IMGT/GENE-DB human TR gene sequences. In a later analysis, CDR3 sequences and most-parsimonious VDJ recombination scenarios were assigned using the TCRdist pipeline. In a later analysis, each TCR beta chain was defined by its CDR3 amino acid sequence together with its V-gene family, and reads lacking a unique V-gene family were excluded. As a way to deal with suspected cross-contamination and a sequencing artifact, a later analysis dropped nearly 600 nucleotide sequences that were highly shared and had low generation probability. For each public chain, a later analysis derived a clonal expansion index from normalized ranks of inferred template counts within each repertoire. In a later analysis, generation probabilities were computed using a VDJ recombination model fitted to out-of-frame rearrangements, and the results were checked against IGoR. In a later analysis, hypergeometric tests were used to score TCR-TCR, TCR-HLA and TCR-CMV co-occurrence, with a repertoire-size bias correction applied to TCR pairs. False discovery rates were estimated in a later analysis by permuting HLA or CMV assignments 20 times. In a later analysis, co-occurring TCRs were grouped using DBSCAN, with TCRdist sequence similarity added in when clustering inside HLA-allele-positive subsets. Repertoires with fewer than 30,000 or more than 120,000 public chains, plus five repertoires with anomalous nucleotide sharing, were excluded from co-occurrence clustering. Entries here come from immuneACCESS through TCRdb and include only in-frame sequences with V and J called. Some clones fail to appear in such tables; in the studies checked, an unresolved V gene covers under half of the shortfall, and the cause of the remainder is unknown. From that table come the V and J calls and clone size; the DNA was used to work out D and trimming. This sample has under 300,000 clones in its table, and 81% of those were observed once. Around 8.3% of the sample goes to the ten largest clones.

Of note for this clone: Its antigen is currently not known. Qualities for individual bases were not recorded, and no much larger clone is one base off.

The cohort was made up of approximately 700 healthy bone marrow donors. All cohort members were sampled while nominally healthy, although unrecorded immune exposures were likely present. The donor tested CMV seropositive, placing the donor among the 310 or so seropositive members of the cohort. A peripheral blood sample was provided by each donor, and peripheral blood mononuclear cells were used for TCR beta sequencing. The Qiagen DNeasy Blood Extraction Kit was used to extract genomic DNA from the blood cell samples. Looking up the germline V gene (reference sequence) yields CDR1 SGHNT and CDR2 YYREEE. Clipping removes 6 bases from V and 1 base from J, with 6 as the unmatched junction base count. From the cysteine up to the phenylalanine, the CDR3 has a length of 14 residues. Here the CDR3 DNA is all that survives: 42 bases in frame from base 1. What the research found in general, with its limitations: Assigning TCR associations to individual alleles was difficult when HLA alleles, especially DR and DQ, strongly co-occurred. Across donors, most TCR sequences were observed very rarely, whereas some public TCRs were present in many individuals. A further reported finding was that TCR beta sequences accurately predicted the HLA-A and HLA-B alleles for most subjects in the first cohort. Roughly uniform sequencing depth across donors was assumed in presence/absence analyses, although this assumption may not hold. In a later analysis, HLA-associated TCR beta chains showed more clonal expansion and lower generation probabilities than non-associated chains that were equally common. A few of the identified cytomegalovirus-associated TCR beta chains were confirmed in vitro to be specific for cytomegalovirus antigens. The cohort was sequenced for TCR beta chains only, and without alpha or paired-chain data the features that could be detected were limited. Cytomegalovirus status was reported to be diagnosed by the classifier with high specificity and sensitivity in both the original and validation cohorts. A cluster of highly shared sequence variants was judged likely to be a technical artifact of the sequencing pipeline. Because some donors lacked HLA typing at each locus, the association tests relied only on the typed subset. V-gene and J-gene trimming of TCR beta chains was associated with a missense DCLRE1C variant in a later genetic analysis, and the association was replicated in an independent cohort. At a false discovery rate of 0.05, a later analysis linked 16,951 TCR beta sequences to specific HLA alleles. In the study, 164 TCR beta chains were listed as associated with cytomegalovirus. According to a later analysis, most CMV-associated TCR beta chains appeared to be HLA-restricted, and the HLA associations seemed to be driven largely by CMV exposure. In a later analysis, the rate of TCR association differed among HLA loci, with DRB1 alleles having the most associated TCRs and HLA-C alleles having the fewest. The only immune exposure information available for the cohort was CMV serostatus. In a later analysis, several top co-occurrence clusters were reported to appear linked to parvovirus B19, influenza, CMV and Epstein-Barr virus. Broadly in line with IMGT annotations, most TCR beta V segments showed up in productive rearrangements about 90% or about 30% of the time in an earlier analysis of 587 of the donors. The authors suggested that the approach could potentially be generalized to other disease states and immunological phenotypes. In a later genetic analysis, fewer N-insertions in productive TCRs were reported among donors in an Asian-associated ancestry cluster than the roughly 700-donor mean. Correlated functional status among segregating V segments might reflect linkage disequilibrium, but an unknown experimental factor could not be ruled out. The earlier analysis of fewer than 750 of the donors excluded 15 to 20 rarely observed V segments, including chromosome 9 orphons, because counts were too low. Because the 87-base-pair reads could not distinguish some IMGT-functional V segments, including TRBV6-2 and TRBV6-3, those segments were excluded.

The receptor was derived from a woman in her sixties or seventies in good health and CMV-seropositive. The rearranged segments are TRBV5-4 and TRBJ1-2; 7 bases in between match TRBD1. The material sequenced was PBMCs. The CDR3 corresponds to CASTPQGFNYGYTF. The nucleotide sequence reads TGTGCCAGCACCCCACAGGGGTTTAACTATGGCTACACCTTC.